This paragraph reports one T cell receptor beta chain. Its antigen target is currently unknown. No base quality information exists; no much larger clone differs at one position. In Seattle, one collaborating source enrolled patients while the infection was active and tracked those patients longitudinally over the course of disease. Whole blood was collected in K2EDTA tubes by collaborating institutions according to the institutions' own protocols. For TCRbeta analysis, collaborator samples were shipped as frozen whole blood, as isolated PBMCs, or as DNA extracted from either sample type. The CDR3, cysteine through phenylalanine, is 13 amino acids long. The read is trimmed to its CDR3 DNA, 39 bases read in frame from base 1. CDR1 and CDR2 were assigned from the germline V gene as SGHDN and FVKESK. The trim is 1 base for V and 4 bases for J, with a gap of 7 bases between the germline ends. The immunoSEQ Assay, a bias-controlled multiplex PCR, was used to amplify TCRbeta CDR3 regions from genomic DNA. Per the source publication's procedure: Within the assay, amplification of reference gene primers was used to estimate how many nucleated cells each sample contained. To quantify the absolute abundance of each unique TCRbeta CDR3 rearrangement, sequence reads were collapsed and filtered. For each sample, productive Simpson clonality was calculated by taking the square root of Simpson's diversity index across productive rearrangements. As stored in TCRdb, this immuneACCESS dataset retains in-frame rearrangements with V and J assigned. A fraction of the clones does not appear; measured against another copy, unresolved V genes explain less than half of the discrepancy, and the remainder lacks a known reason. The V and J calls and clone size come from that table; D and trimming were worked out from the DNA. This sample has 160,000 or so clones in its table, and about four fifths of those were observed once. 8% to 8.5% of the sample goes to the ten largest clones.

This entry is derived from a study of blood T cell repertoires in COVID-19 (TCRdb year 2020). Regarding the complete study: The collaborator samples originated in the United States, Italy and Spain and spanned the acute and convalescent phases of COVID-19. Subjects who had been exposed to COVID-19, were actively infected with it, or had recovered from it provided the deeply sampled blood TCRbeta repertoires that made up the dataset. The prospective study material was composed of cDNA or gDNA derived from T cells, B-cell-depleted T cells, or PBMCs. Samples came from the ongoing ImmuneRACE study (first 160 participants) plus 1,254 subjects from 6 global collaborators. The repertoires were released in a freely available public database intended as a resource for research on the immune response to SARS-CoV-2. Nearly every sample came with metadata listing a de-identified subject ID, COVID-19 status, age in years and sex. HLA class I and class II types, where available, came from metadata supplied by the sample provider rather than from assay-based typing. General study outcomes and caveats: The amount of clinical and demographic metadata varied by source and participant and was provided uncurated.

This sequence uses TRBV14 and TRBJ1-2; the D region possibly corresponds to TRBD1 (5 bases align). The receptor comes from a woman aged 55-70 years with COVID-19, enrolled during active disease. Sequenced sample: peripheral blood. The CDR3 region has the sequence CASSQVGLYGYTF. The nucleotides are TGTGCCAGCAGCCAAGTGGGGCTCTATGGCTACACCTTC.